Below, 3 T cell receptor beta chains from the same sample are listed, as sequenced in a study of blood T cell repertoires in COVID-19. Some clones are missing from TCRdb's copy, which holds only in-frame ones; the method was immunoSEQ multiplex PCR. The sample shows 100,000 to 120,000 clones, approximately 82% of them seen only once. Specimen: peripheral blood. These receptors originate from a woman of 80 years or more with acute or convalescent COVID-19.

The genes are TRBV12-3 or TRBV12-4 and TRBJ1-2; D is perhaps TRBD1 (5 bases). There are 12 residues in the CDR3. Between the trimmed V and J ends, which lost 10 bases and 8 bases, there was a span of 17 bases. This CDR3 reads CANRIGEVGYTF. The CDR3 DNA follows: TGTGCCAACAGGATAGGGGAAGTCGGCTACACCTTC.

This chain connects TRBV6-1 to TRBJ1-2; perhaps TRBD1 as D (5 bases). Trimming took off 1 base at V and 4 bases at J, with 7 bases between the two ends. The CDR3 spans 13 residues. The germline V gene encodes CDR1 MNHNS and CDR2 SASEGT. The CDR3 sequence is CASSEGGGYGYTF. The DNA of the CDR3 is TGTGCCAGCAGTGAAGGGGGCGGCTATGGCTACACCTTC.

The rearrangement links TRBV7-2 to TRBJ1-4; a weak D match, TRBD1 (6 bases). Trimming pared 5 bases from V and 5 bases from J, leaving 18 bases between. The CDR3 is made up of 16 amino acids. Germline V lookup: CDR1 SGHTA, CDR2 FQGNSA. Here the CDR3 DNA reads TGTGCCAGCAGCCCAGGGGTAAACCTGGAAAATGAAAAACTGTTTTTT. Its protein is CASSPGVNLENEKLFF.